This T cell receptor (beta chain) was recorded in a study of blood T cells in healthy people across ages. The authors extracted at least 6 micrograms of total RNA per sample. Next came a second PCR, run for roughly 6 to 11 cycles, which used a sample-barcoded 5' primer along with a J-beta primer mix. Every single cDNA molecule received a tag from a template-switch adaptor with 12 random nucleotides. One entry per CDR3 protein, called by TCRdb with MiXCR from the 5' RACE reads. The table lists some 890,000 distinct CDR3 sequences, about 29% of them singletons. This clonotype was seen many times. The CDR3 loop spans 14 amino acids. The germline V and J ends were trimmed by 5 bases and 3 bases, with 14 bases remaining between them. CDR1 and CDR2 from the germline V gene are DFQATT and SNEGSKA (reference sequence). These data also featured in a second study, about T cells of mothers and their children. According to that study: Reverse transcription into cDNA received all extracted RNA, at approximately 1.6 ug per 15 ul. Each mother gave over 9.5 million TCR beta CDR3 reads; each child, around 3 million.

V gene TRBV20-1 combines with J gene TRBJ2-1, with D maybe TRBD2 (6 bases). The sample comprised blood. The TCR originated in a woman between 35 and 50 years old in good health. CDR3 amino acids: CSAGRLEFYNEQFF. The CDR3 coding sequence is TGCAGTGCTGGACGACTAGAGTTCTACAATGAGCAGTTCTTC.